The table lists the clone carrying this TCR beta chain with a count of one. TCRdb's table, derived via immunoSEQ multiplex PCR, lists solely in-frame clones and lacks some. The sample has about 76,000 clones; around 84% are singletons. Sampling of each patient yielded between 1 and 8 specimens, collected pretreatment and on-treatment. Germline V gives CDR1 SGHNT, CDR2 YYREEE (reference sequence). CDR3 length: 17 residues. V lost 5 bases, J lost 3 bases, and 11 bases stayed unmatched. This sample stems from a study of PD-L1 blockade in urothelial cancer. Study as a whole: Researchers looked at the blood 3 weeks (second dose) and 6 weeks after treatment began.

The sample in question was PBMCs, obtained around atezolizumab (anti-PD-L1) treatment. V gene TRBV5-4 combines with J gene TRBJ1-1; 12 bases are shared with TRBD1. This receptor was obtained from a man in his sixties or seventies with urothelial cancer. This CDR3 is CASRPPGQGARDTEAFF. The CDR3 DNA reads TGTGCCAGCAGGCCTCCGGGACAGGGGGCACGGGACACTGAAGCTTTCTTT.